This TCR beta chain came from a study of CD8 T cells in Susac syndrome. An amount of RNA that ranged from roughly 0.5 to 1 ug was reverse transcribed with random hexamers. A single record per CDR3 protein comes from TCRdb applying MiXCR to the immunoSEQ multiplex PCR reads. Altogether some 150,000 distinct CDR3 sequences are present, nearly 95% being singletons, with the ten largest covering 0.27%. The CDR3 length is 16 residues. Germline V CDR1 and CDR2: LNHNV, YYDKDF (reference sequence). Trimming removed 3 bases from V and 0 bases from J; junction bases left unmatched: 6. This clonotype has just one count. Its target is unknown. Findings and caveats of the study: The TCR sequencing and HLA analysis in the study involved a relatively small number of individuals, as the study acknowledged.

Sample: CD8+ T cells from PBMCs. The chain combines TRBV15 with TRBJ2-7; 9 bases are shared with TRBD2. This TCR was recovered from a human donor in good health. CDR3 sequence: CATSSGPSGTSYEQYF. DNA of the CDR3: TGTGCCACCAGCAGTGGGCCTAGCGGGACCTCCTACGAGCAGTACTTC. Drawing the rest from reference TRBV15 and TRBJ2-7, the complete variable domain is DAMVIQNPRYQVTQFGKPVTLSCSQTLNHNVMYWYQQKSSQAPKLLFHYYDKDFNNEADTPDNFQSRRPNTSFCFLDIRSPGLGDTAMYLCATSSGPSGTSYEQYFGPGTRLTVT.